Following are 14 T cell receptor beta chains from one sample sequenced in a study of cytomegalovirus exposure and HLA in healthy donors. The PCR contained 60 Vbeta and 13 Jbeta primers. TCRdb keeps only in-frame clones here, not all; method: immunoSEQ multiplex PCR. The sample consists of 150,000 to 200,000 clones, around 80% of them appearing once. Material for sequencing was PBMCs. These receptors came from a woman between 18 and 29 years old in good health and CMV-seronegative.

CDR3 protein: CASSQDPRGEQYF. For the CDR3, the DNA is TGCGCCAGCAGCCAAGATCCCAGGGGCGAGCAGTACTTC. The rearrangement links TRBV4-3 to TRBJ2-7; tentative D call: TRBD1 (6 bases). CDR3 length equals 13 residues. CDR1 is LGHNA and CDR2 is YSLEER in the germline V gene. Trimming cost V 0 bases and J 6 bases, with 9 bases left between them.

Only one count was recorded for this clone. One end of the junction is discordant with germline, which a read error may explain. The chain carries TRBV7-9 and TRBJ2-4; tentative D call: TRBD2 (5 bases). Per germline, CDR1 SEHNR and CDR2 FQNEAQ (reference sequence). The CDR3 has 16 amino acids. Written as DNA, the CDR3 is TGTTCCAGCAGTAGAGACGGCGGGTCAGCCAAAAACATTCAGTACTTC. Translated: CSSSRDGGSAKNIQYF.

The chain recombines TRBV18 with TRBJ1-5; the D gene is possibly TRBD1 (5 bases). V was cut by 1 base and J by 7 bases, with 11 bases left in between. The CDR3 spans 14 residues. Germline values: CDR1 KGHSH, CDR2 LQKENI. CDR3 sequence: CASSPRRVGQPQHF. The CDR3 DNA is TGTGCCAGCTCACCACGCAGGGTAGGACAGCCCCAGCATTTT.

The chain links TRBV7-8 to TRBJ1-5; 9 bases are shared with TRBD1. The CDR3 has 15 residues. Trimming took 0 bases from V and 6 from J; bases not matched to a gene: 3. The germline V gene encodes CDR1 SGHVS and CDR2 FQNEAQ. In DNA form, the CDR3 reads TGTGCCAGCAGCTTAGCGGGGGACAGGGCTCAGCCCCAGCATTTT. This translates into CASSLAGDRAQPQHF.

The V call is TRBV7-9, the J call TRBJ2-5, with 7 bases identical to TRBD2. The CDR3 has 13 residues. J lost 3 bases, V lost 11 bases, and 9 bases had no gene match. Germline V gene lookup returns CDR1 SEHNR and CDR2 FQNEAQ (reference sequence). The chain's CDR3 is CALGGLMKETQYF. CDR3 sequence (DNA): TGTGCCTTGGGGGGACTAATGAAAGAGACCCAGTACTTC.

The chain employs TRBV7-2 and TRBJ2-7; TRBD2 agrees at 11 bases. This CDR3 spans 22 amino acids. Germline V gives CDR1 SGHTA, CDR2 FQGNSA. The trim removed 0 bases at V and 2 bases at J, leaving 21 bases unmatched. Here the CDR3 DNA reads TGTGCCAGCAGCTTAGCTTCCCGTGGGCTAGCGGGAGGCCCACTTATCCCCTACGAGCAGTACGTC. It yields the protein CASSLASRGLAGGPLIPYEQYV.

This clone was counted a few times. This chain connects TRBV18 to TRBJ1-1; unclear D gene. The CDR3 consists of 14 residues. Trimming cost V 6 bases and J 4 bases, with 15 bases left between them. Germline assignment: CDR1 KGHSH and CDR2 LQKENI. The CDR3 is CASSSLEDSTEAFF. For the CDR3, the DNA is TGTGCCAGCTCCTCCCTAGAGGACTCCACTGAAGCTTTCTTT.

CDR3 protein: CAIKGLDYNEQFF. The CDR3 DNA follows: TGTGCCATCAAGGGACTAGACTACAATGAGCAGTTCTTC. The chain joins TRBV10-3 to TRBJ2-1; 8 nucleotides agree with TRBD2. J was trimmed by 3 bases and V by 7 bases; bases with no gene match: 2. This CDR3 is 13 amino acids long. Germline loops: CDR1 ENHRY, CDR2 SYGVKD.

The chain uses TRBV28 and TRBJ1-2; TRBD1 agrees at 9 bases. With V trimmed by 5 bases and J by 3 bases, 7 bases remained unmatched. Germline values: CDR1 MDHEN, CDR2 SYDVKM. CDR3 size: 15 residues. The CDR3, as DNA: TGTGCCAGCAGTGGTCGGGACAGGGCTTACTATGGCTACACCTTC. Translated, it gives CASSGRDRAYYGYTF.

The V and J genes are TRBV19 and TRBJ2-7; D gene uncertain. CDR3 length: 14 residues. Germline values: CDR1 LNHDA, CDR2 SQIVND (reference sequence). Between the trimmed V and J ends, which lost 1 base and 2 bases, there was a span of 9 bases. CDR3 sequence: CASSIGGVTYEQYF. In DNA form, the CDR3 reads TGTGCCAGTAGTATAGGCGGAGTCACCTACGAGCAGTACTTC.

The DNA for the CDR3 is TGTGCCAGCTCACCACCGACTAGCGGGTTTTTCACAGATACGCAGTATTTT. As protein: CASSPPTSGFFTDTQYF. V is TRBV18 and J is TRBJ2-3; the match to TRBD2 covers 10 bases. Germline assignment: CDR1 KGHSH and CDR2 LQKENI. This CDR3 contains 17 residues. The V gene end was trimmed by 0 bases and the J gene end by 2 bases; junction bases not matched to a gene: 5.

The chain employs TRBV28 and TRBJ2-4, with TRBD2 identical over 11 bases. Unmatched junction bases numbered 11, after V lost 2 bases and J lost 2 bases. In germline, CDR1 is MDHEN, CDR2 SYDVKM. The CDR3 has 19 amino acids. Here the CDR3 reads CASSLVLAGEQRSKNIQYF. The CDR3 DNA sequence: TGTGCCAGCAGTTTAGTACTAGCGGGAGAACAAAGGTCCAAAAACATTCAGTACTTC.

This clone was detected only a few times. This rearrangement joins TRBV5-8 to TRBJ1-1, with D unresolved. The germline gives CDR1 SGHTS, CDR2 YDEGEE. V lost 10 bases and J 1 base, leaving 8 bases between the germline ends. This CDR3 contains 11 residues. The CDR3 spells CASRGNTEAFF. The CDR3 nucleotides read TGTGCCTCCCGAGGGAACACTGAAGCTTTCTTT.

This clone has only a few counts. The chain uses TRBV27 and TRBJ1-2; 8 positions agree with TRBD1. The germline CDR1 and CDR2 sequences are MNHEY and SMNVEV (reference sequence). The trim removed 7 bases at V and 8 bases at J, leaving 6 bases unmatched. This CDR3 comprises 12 residues. CDR3 bases: TGTGCCAGCACTCAGACAGGGGAGGGCTACACCTTC. It specifies CASTQTGEGYTF.